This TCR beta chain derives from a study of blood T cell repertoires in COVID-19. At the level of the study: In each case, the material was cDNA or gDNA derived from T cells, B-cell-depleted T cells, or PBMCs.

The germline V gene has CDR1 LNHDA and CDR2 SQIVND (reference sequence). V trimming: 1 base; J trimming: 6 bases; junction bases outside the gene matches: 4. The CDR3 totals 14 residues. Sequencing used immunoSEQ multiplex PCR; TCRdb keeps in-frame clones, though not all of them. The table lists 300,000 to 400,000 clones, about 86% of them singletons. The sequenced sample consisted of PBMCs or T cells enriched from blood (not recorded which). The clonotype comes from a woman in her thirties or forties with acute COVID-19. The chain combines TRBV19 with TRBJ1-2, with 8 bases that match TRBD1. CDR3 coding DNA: TGTGCCAGTAGTATAGGAACAGGGGGTGATGGCTACACCTTC. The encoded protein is CASSIGTGGDGYTF.